The 9 T cell receptor beta chains in this list originate from one sample, sequenced in a study of OX40 agonist ivuxolimab in advanced cancers. Data came from immunoSEQ multiplex PCR; TCRdb stores just in-frame clones and leaves some out. This sample yields about 79,000 clones, of which around 85% are seen a single time; over 3% belongs to the top ten. The source material was CD4+ or CD8+ T cells sorted from blood, sampled in a trial of the OX40 agonist ivuxolimab. Source of these receptors: an adult with an advanced solid tumor such as melanoma, head and neck, liver or kidney cancer.

The rearrangement uses TRBV7-9 and TRBJ2-1, with a weak D call TRBD1 (6 bases). With 5 bases removed from V and 7 bases from J, the gap between germline ends came to 15 bases. The CDR3 length is 14 residues. Germline values: CDR1 SEHNR, CDR2 FQNEAQ (reference sequence). CDR3 sequence reads: CASSLQGPRNEQFF. In DNA form, the CDR3 reads TGTGCCAGCAGCCTCCAGGGGCCGAGGAATGAGCAGTTCTTC. Full variable domain (remainder filled in from reference TRBV7-9 and TRBJ2-1): DTGVSQNPRHKITKRGQNVTFRCDPISEHNRLYWYRQTLGQGPEFLTYFQNEAQLEKSRLLSDRFSAERPKGSFSTLEIQRTEQGDSAMYLCASSLQGPRNEQFFGPGTRLTVL.

The chain recombines TRBV11-2 with TRBJ2-7; 10 bases fit TRBD2. This CDR3 contains 16 residues. Germline CDR1 and CDR2: SGHAT and FQNNGV. J lost 4 bases, V lost 7 bases, and 13 bases had no gene match. The DNA of the CDR3 is TGTGCCAGCACCGGGCTAAGTAGCGGGAGGTTGTACGAGCAGTACTTC. This encodes CASTGLSSGRLYEQYF. The full variable domain, its missing parts supplied by reference TRBV11-2 and TRBJ2-7, is EAGVAQSPRYKIIEKRQSVAFWCNPISGHATLYWYQQILGQGPKLLIQFQNNGVVDDSQLPKDRFSAERLKGVDSTLKIQPAKLEDSAVYLCASTGLSSGRLYEQYFGPGTRLTVT.

This clone has more than one count but fewer than ten. V and J are TRBV9 and TRBJ2-5; TRBD1 matches 7 bases. V was pared by 0 bases and J by 0 bases, with 5 bases of the junction left unmatched. CDR3 length: 16 amino acids. Germline assignment: CDR1 SGDLS and CDR2 YYNGEE. CDR3 nucleotides: TGTGCCAGCAGCGTAGCCGAGACAGGGTACCAAGAGACCCAGTACTTC. It specifies CASSVAETGYQETQYF.

The chain uses TRBV5-1 and TRBJ2-2; the D gene is possibly TRBD2 (6 bases). V dropped 0 bases and J dropped 0 bases, with 15 bases sitting between them. CDR1 and CDR2 (germline): SGHRS, YFSETQ. The CDR3 covers 18 residues. The CDR3 nucleotides are TGCGCCAGCAGCTTGGAAGGTTGGGCGGGACCGAACACCGGGGAGCTGTTTTTT. Its protein product is CASSLEGWAGPNTGELFF. Full variable domain (rest looked up from reference TRBV5-1 and TRBJ2-2): KAGVTQTPRYLIKTRGQQVTLSCSPISGHRSVSWYQQTPGQGLQFLFEYFSETQRNKGNFPGRFSGRQFSNSRSEMNVSTLELGDSALYLCASSLEGWAGPNTGELFFGEGSRLTVL.

The gene calls are TRBV14 and TRBJ1-4; D is possibly TRBD1 (5 bases). This CDR3 contains 15 residues. The V end was cut by 6 bases, the J end by 7 bases, with 18 bases between. Germline values: CDR1 SGHDN, CDR2 FVKESK. DNA of the CDR3: TGTGCCAGCAGTATGCAAGGCGGGGGGAGTGAAAAACTGTTTTTT. It codes for CASSMQGGGSEKLFF.

V gene TRBV29-1 combines with J gene TRBJ2-5; tentatively, D is TRBD1 or TRBD2 (5 bases each). Per the germline V gene, CDR1 is SQVTM and CDR2 is ANQGSEA. Trimming removed 0 bases at V and 4 bases at J, with 15 bases between. This CDR3 comprises 15 residues. This chain's CDR3 is CSVEDRGSGRETQYF. CDR3 nucleotides: TGCAGCGTTGAAGACCGGGGCTCGGGGAGAGAGACCCAGTACTTC.

This chain connects TRBV30 to TRBJ1-1; D ambiguous. Trimming removed 1 base from V and 3 bases from J, with 3 bases in between. Germline CDR1 is GTSNPN and CDR2 is SVGIG (reference sequence). The CDR3 loop spans 11 amino acids. The CDR3 spells CAWSGYTEAFF. CDR3 coding DNA: TGTGCCTGGAGTGGTTACACTGAAGCTTTCTTT.

The V call is TRBV19, the J call TRBJ1-1; D gene unclear. The germline V gene encodes CDR1 LNHDA and CDR2 SQIVND (reference sequence). The CDR3 sequence is 14 residues long. V was cut by 7 bases and J by 5 bases, with 17 bases left in between. The CDR3 DNA sequence: TGTGCCAGTAAGACTCATAGTGTAAGAACTGAAGCTTTCTTT. It yields the protein CASKTHSVRTEAFF.

The chain recombines TRBV2 with TRBJ2-2, with TRBD1 matching over 8 bases. CDR1 is SNHLY and CDR2 is FYNNEI in the germline V gene. Trimming took 11 bases from V and 1 from J; bases not matched to a gene: 6. This CDR3 comprises 14 residues. DNA for the CDR3: TGTGCCTCTGCCGGGACAGGGAACACCGGGGAGCTGTTTTTT. Its protein product is CASAGTGNTGELFF.